This section outlines one T cell receptor (beta chain) sequence together with its context. Its antigen is as yet unknown. Treatment specified: approximately 9-day PBMC culture with coronavirus spike peptide pools or control peptides (ViraFEST assay). The Oncomine TCR Beta short-read assay was applied to DNA of cultured CD4+ T cells. One entry per CDR3 protein results from TCRdb running MiXCR on the PCR reads. The sample records under 20,000 distinct CDR3 sequences, 40% to 65% being singletons. The sample originates from a study of vaccination and CD4 T cells after COVID-19. Germline lookup yields CDR1 SGHTA and CDR2 FQGNSA. This CDR3 has 13 amino acids. Trimming shortened V by 4 bases and J by 7 bases, and 11 bases separated the two germline ends.

The TCR was taken from a human donor who had recovered from COVID-19. The input for sequencing was CD4+ T cells from blood, cultured in vitro, taken before SARS-CoV-2 vaccination. The rearrangement joins TRBV7-2 to TRBJ1-5; D is unresolved. For the CDR3, the DNA is TGTGCCAGCAGCTCAGGACTTGGGCAGCCCCAGCATTTT. Its protein product is CASSSGLGQPQHF. The full variable domain, completed using reference TRBV7-2 and TRBJ1-5, is GAGVSQSPSNKVTEKGKDVELRCDPISGHTALYWYRQSLGQGLEFLIYFQGNSAPDKSGLPSDRFSAERTGGSVSTLTIQRTQQEDSAVYLCASSSGLGQPQHFGDGTRLSIL.